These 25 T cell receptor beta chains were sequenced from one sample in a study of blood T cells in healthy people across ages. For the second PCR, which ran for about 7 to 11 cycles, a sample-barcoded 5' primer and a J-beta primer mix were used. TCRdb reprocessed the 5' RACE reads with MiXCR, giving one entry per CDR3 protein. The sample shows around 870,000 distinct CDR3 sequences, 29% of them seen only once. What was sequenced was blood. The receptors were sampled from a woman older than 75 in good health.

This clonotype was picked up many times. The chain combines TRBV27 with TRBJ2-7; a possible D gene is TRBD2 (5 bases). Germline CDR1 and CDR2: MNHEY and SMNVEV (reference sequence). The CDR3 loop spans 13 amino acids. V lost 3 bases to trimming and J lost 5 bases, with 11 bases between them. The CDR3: CASSFSGINEQYF. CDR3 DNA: TGTGCCAGCAGTTTTTCCGGGATCAACGAGCAGTACTTC.

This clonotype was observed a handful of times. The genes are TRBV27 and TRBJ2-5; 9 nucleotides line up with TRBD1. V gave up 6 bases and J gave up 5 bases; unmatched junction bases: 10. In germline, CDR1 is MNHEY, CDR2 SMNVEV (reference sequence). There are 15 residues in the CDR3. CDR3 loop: CASRPGDRDAETQYF. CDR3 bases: TGTGCCAGCAGACCCGGGGACAGGGATGCGGAGACCCAGTACTTC.

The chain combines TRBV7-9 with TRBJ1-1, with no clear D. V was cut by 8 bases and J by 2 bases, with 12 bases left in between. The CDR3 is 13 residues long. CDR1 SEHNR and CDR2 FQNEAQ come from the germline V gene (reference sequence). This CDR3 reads CASRGSLNTEAFF. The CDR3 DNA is TGTGCCAGCCGAGGGTCTCTAAACACTGAAGCTTTCTTT.

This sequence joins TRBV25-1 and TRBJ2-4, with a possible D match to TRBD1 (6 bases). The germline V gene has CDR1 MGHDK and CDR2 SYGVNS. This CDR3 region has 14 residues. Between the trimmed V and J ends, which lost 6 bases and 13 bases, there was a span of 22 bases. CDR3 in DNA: TGTGCCAGCAGGACGCCGGGACACCCCTACAAGCAGTACTTC. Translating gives CASRTPGHPYKQYF.

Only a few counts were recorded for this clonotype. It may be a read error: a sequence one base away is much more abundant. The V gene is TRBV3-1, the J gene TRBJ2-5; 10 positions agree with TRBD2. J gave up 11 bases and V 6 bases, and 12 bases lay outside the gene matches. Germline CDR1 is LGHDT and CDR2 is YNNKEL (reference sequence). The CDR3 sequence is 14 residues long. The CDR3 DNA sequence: TGTGCCAGCAGTCTAGCGGGGGTCAACAATGAGCAGTACTTC. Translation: CASSLAGVNNEQYF.

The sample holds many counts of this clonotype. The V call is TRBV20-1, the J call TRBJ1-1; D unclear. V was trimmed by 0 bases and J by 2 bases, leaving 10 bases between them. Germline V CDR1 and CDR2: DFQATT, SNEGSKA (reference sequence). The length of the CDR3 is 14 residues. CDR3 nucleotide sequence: TGCAGTGCTAGAGAAGGGTCCACTAACACTGAAGCTTTCTTT. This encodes CSAREGSTNTEAFF.

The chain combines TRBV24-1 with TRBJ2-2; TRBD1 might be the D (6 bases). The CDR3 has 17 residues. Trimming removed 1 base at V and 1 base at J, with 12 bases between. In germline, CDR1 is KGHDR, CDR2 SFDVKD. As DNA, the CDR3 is TGTGCCACCAGTGATTTCCGGCACAGGGAGAACACCGGGGAGCTGTTTTTT. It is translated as CATSDFRHRENTGELFF.

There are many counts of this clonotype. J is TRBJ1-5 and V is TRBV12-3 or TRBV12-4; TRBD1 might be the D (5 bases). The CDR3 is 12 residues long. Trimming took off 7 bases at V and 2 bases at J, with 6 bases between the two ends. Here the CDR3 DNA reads TGTGCCAGCAAAGGGGGCAATCAGCCCCAGCATTTT. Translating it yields CASKGGNQPQHF.

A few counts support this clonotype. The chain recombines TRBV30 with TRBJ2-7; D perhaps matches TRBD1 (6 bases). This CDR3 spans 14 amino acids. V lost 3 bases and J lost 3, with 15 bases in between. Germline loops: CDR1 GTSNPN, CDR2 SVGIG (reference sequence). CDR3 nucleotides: TGTGCCTGGAGAGCCGACAGGCGAGACTACGAGCAGTACTTC. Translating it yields CAWRADRRDYEQYF.

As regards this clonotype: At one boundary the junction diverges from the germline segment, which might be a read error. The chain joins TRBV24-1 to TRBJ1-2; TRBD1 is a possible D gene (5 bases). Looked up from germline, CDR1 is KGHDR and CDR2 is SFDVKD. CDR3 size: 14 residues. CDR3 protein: CATRDSLRQFGYTF. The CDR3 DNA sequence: TGTGCCACCAGGGATTCGCTTAGACAGTTCGGCTACACCTTC.

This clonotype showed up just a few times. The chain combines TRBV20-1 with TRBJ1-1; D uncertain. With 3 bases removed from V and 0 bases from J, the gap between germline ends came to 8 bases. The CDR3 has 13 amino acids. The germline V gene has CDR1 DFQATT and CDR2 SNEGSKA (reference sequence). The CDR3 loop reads CSARAPVNTEAFF. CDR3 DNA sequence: TGCAGTGCTAGGGCACCGGTGAACACTGAAGCTTTCTTT.

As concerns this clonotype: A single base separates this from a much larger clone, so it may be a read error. DNA for the CDR3: TGTGCCAGCAGCCTGGATATGTACAGGGGGAACACCGGGGAGCCGTTTTTT. Protein: CASSLDMYRGNTGEPFF. The chain joins TRBV7-2 to TRBJ2-2, with TRBD1 identical over 8 bases. Per germline, CDR1 SGHTA and CDR2 FQGNSA. This CDR3 spans 17 amino acids.

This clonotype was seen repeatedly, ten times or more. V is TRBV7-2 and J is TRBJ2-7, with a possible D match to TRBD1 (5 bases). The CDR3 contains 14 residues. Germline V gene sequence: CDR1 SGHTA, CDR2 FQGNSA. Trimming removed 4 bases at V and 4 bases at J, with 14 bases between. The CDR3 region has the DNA TGTGCCAGCAGCTCCTCAGTCAAGGGGTACGAGCAGTACTTC. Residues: CASSSSVKGYEQYF.

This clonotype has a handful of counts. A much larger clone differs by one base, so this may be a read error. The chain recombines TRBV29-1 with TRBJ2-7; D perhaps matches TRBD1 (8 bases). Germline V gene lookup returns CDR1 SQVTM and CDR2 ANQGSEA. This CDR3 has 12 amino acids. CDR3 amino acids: CSATGEGYGQYF. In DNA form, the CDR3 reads TGCAGCGCGACAGGGGAGGGGTACGGGCAGTACTTC.

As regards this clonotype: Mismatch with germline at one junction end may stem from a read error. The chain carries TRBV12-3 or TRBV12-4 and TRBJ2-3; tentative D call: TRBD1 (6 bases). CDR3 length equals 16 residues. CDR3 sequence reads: CASSLAPGVRADMQYF. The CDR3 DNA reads TGTGCCAGCAGTTTAGCACCAGGGGTGAGAGCAGATATGCAGTATTTT.

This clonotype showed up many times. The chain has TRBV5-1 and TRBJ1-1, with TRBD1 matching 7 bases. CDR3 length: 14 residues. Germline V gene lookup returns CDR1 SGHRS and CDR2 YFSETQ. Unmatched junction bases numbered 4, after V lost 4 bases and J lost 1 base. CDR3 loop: CASSPGQPNTEAFF. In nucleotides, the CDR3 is TGCGCCAGCAGCCCGGGACAGCCGAACACTGAAGCTTTCTTT.

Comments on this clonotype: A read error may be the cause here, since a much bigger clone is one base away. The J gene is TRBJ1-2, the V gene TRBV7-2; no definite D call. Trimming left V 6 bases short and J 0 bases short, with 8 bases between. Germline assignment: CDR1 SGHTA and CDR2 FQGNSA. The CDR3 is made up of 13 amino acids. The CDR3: CASRVGSNYGYTF. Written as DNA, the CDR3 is TGTGCCAGCAGGGTTGGCTCTAACTATGGCTACACCTTC.

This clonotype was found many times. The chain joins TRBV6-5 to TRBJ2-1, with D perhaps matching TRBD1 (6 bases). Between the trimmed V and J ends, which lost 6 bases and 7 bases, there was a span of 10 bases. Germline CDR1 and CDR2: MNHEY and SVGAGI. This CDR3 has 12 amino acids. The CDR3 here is CASRADRNEQFF. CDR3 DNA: TGTGCCAGCAGGGCCGACAGGAATGAGCAGTTCTTC.

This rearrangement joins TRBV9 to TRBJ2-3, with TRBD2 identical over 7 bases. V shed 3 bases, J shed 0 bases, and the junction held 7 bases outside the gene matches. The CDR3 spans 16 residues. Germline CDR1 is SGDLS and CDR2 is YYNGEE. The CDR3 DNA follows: TGTGCCAGCAGCGCGGGACTAACGTATAGCACAGATACGCAGTATTTT. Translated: CASSAGLTYSTDTQYF. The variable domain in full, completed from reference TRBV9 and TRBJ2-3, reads DSGVTQTPKHLITATGQRVTLRCSPRSGDLSVYWYQQSLDQGLQFLIQYYNGEERAKGNILERFSAQQFPDLHSELNLSSLELGDSALYFCASSAGLTYSTDTQYFGPGTRLTVL.

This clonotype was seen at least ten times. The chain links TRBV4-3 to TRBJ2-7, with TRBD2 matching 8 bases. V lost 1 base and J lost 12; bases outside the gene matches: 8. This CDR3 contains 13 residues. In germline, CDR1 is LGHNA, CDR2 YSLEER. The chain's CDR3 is CASSQGYGGDLYF. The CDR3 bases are TGCGCCAGCAGCCAAGGGTACGGGGGGGATTTGTACTTC.

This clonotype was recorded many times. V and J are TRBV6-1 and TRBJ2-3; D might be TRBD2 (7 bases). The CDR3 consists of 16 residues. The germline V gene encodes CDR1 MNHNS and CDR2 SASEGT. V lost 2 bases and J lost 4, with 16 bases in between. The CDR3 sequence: CASSERFREGADTQYF. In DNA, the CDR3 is TGTGCCAGCAGTGAACGGTTCAGGGAGGGGGCAGATACGCAGTATTTT.

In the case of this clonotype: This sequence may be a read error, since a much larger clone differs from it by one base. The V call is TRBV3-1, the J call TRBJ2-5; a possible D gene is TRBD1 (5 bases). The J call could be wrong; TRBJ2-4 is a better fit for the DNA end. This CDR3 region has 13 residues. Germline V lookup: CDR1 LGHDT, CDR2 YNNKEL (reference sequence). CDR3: CAGSQGSQNIQYF. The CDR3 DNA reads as TGTGCCGGCAGCCAGGGATCCCAAAACATTCAGTACTTC.

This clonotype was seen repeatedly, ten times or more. The CDR3 here is CASSLVSAIQQYF. Written as DNA, the CDR3 is TGTGCCAGCAGTTTAGTGTCGGCCATACAGCAGTATTTT. The rearrangement uses TRBV12-3 or TRBV12-4 and TRBJ2-3; D is unresolved. With 1 base removed from V and 11 bases from J, the gap between germline ends came to 13 bases. The CDR3 contains 13 residues.

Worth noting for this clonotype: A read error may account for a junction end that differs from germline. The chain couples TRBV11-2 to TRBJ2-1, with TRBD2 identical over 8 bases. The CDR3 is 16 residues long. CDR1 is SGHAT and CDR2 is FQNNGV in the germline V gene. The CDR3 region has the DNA TGTGCCAGCGGCTTAGCGGGACTACTTAACTACAATGAGCAGTTCTTC. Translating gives CASGLAGLLNYNEQFF.

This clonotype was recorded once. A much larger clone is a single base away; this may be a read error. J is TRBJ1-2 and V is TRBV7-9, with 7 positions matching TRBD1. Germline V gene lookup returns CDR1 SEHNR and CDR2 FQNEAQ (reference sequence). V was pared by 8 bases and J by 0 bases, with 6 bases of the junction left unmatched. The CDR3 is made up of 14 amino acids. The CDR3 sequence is CASGPDRTNYGYTF. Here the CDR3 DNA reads TGTGCCAGCGGCCCGGACAGGACTAACTATGGCTACACCTTC.